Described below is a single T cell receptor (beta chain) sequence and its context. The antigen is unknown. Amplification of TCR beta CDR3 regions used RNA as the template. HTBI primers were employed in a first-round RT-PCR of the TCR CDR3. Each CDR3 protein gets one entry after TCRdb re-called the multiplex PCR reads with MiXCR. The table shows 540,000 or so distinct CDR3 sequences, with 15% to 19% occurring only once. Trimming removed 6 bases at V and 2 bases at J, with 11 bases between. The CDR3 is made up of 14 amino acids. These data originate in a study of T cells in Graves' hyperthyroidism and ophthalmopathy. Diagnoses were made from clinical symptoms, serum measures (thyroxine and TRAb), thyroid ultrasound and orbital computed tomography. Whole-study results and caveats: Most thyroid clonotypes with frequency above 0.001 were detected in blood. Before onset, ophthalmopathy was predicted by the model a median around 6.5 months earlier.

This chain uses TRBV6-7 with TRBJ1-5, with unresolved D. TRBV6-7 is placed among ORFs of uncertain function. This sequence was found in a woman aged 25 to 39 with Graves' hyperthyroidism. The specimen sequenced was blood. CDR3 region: CASRSIGGNQPQHF. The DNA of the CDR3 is TGTGCCAGCAGGTCTATTGGGGGCAATCAGCCCCAGCATTTT.